This T cell receptor (beta chain) originates from a study of shared clonotypes between healthy human individuals. V lost 5 bases and J lost 2; bases outside the gene matches: 6. CDR1 and CDR2 (germline): MNHEY, SMNVEV (reference sequence). The CDR3 spans 17 residues. Sequenced by immunoSEQ multiplex PCR; TCRdb stores in-frame clones only, minus some. The repertoire holds a few million clones, with around 90% as singletons. The V call is TRBV27, the J call TRBJ2-1; 13 positions agree with TRBD2. Sequenced sample: naive CD4+ T cells sorted from blood. The subset is: CD45RA+ positively selected. The source of this sequence is a man in his late teens or twenties in good health. CDR3 sequence: CASSKRTSGGAYNEQFF. CDR3 DNA sequence: TGTGCCAGCAGTAAGCGGACTAGCGGGGGAGCCTACAATGAGCAGTTCTTC.